This TCR beta chain came from a study of cytomegalovirus exposure and HLA in healthy donors (dated by TCRdb to about 2017). About the investigation overall: According to an earlier analysis of a few hundred of the donors, roughly 180 million T cells yielded approximately 120 million unique TCR beta sequences and approximately 300 Gb of sequence data. Roughly 300 gigabases of sequencing data and approximately 93 million unique TCR sequences were included in an early release covering 500 to 750 HLA-typed donors. Every repertoire in the discovery cohort had been generated on one and the same sequencing platform. To study patterns of TCR occurrence, a later analysis re-analyzed previously published TCR beta repertoires from around 660 donors and added high-resolution HLA genotyping. Rather than using new phenotypic data, the later analysis identified candidate immune exposures from TCR beta sequences and from how often those sequences occurred across donors. Of the 300 to 450 genotyped donors, more than 75% were placed in the genetic ancestry cluster associated with self-reported Caucasian donors. The study combined high-throughput TCR immunosequencing, statistical association of individual TCRs with disease status, and machine learning to predict cytomegalovirus infection status. In an earlier analysis of 587 of the donors, high-throughput TCR beta sequencing was used to judge whether each TCR beta V gene segment behaved as functional or pseudogenic. The study was designed to test whether signatures of past pathogen exposure could be identified by cataloging public T cell receptors. Four or five DR-DQ haplotypes were handled as single units for association and clustering because linkage in the cohort was strong. Using immunosequencing, the study profiled T cell repertoires from 666 subjects and related those repertoires to cytomegalovirus serostatus. A separate validation cohort of approximately 130 different subjects was used in addition to the 666-subject first cohort. Alongside the repertoire data, information on donor age, sex, ethnicity and CMV serostatus was compiled. Across 398 genotyped donors of the cohort, an average of about 250,000 unique TCR beta nucleotide sequences per donor were sequenced, and around 20% of those sequences were non-productive. HLA typing covered class I and class II loci at four-digit resolution. The number of donors typed differed by locus, with 629-630 for A, B, C, DRB1 and DQB1, roughly 520 for DQA1, approximately 570 for DPA1, and about 450 for DPB1. A later genetic analysis used genome-wide SNP genotypes for about 55% of the 666 donors, treating that subset as a discovery cohort.

The full study reports these points: Three of the identified cytomegalovirus-associated TCR beta chains were confirmed in vitro to be specific for cytomegalovirus antigens. Because HLA typing was missing for some donors at each locus, association tests included only the typed subset. When HLA alleles, especially DR and DQ, strongly co-occurred, attributing TCR associations to individual alleles was difficult. According to a later analysis, parvovirus B19, influenza, CMV and Epstein-Barr virus appeared linked to several top co-occurrence clusters. Most TCR sequences were observed very rarely across donors, whereas some public TCRs were present in many individuals. Immune exposure information for the cohort was limited to CMV serostatus. A later analysis found that TCR association rates varied across HLA loci, with DRB1 alleles showing the most associated TCRs and HLA-C alleles the fewest. The classifier was reported to diagnose cytomegalovirus status with high specificity and sensitivity in both the original cohort and the validation cohort. In an earlier analysis of some 540 of the donors, most TCR beta V segments appeared in productive rearrangements about 87% or about 30% of the time, broadly matching IMGT annotations. Most CMV-associated TCR beta chains appeared to be HLA-restricted in a later analysis, and the HLA associations seemed to be driven largely by CMV exposure. A later analysis associated some 17,000 TCR beta sequences with specific HLA alleles at a false discovery rate of 0.05. In this cohort, only TCR beta chains were sequenced, and detectable features were limited by the absence of alpha or paired-chain data. Around 16 rarely observed V segments, including chromosome 9 orphons, were excluded from the earlier analysis of 550 to 700 of the donors because counts were too low. Compared with equally common non-associated chains, HLA-associated TCR beta chains in a later analysis were more clonally expanded and had lower generation probabilities. Presence/absence analyses assumed roughly uniform sequencing depth across donors, an assumption that may not hold. Some IMGT-functional V segments, including TRBV6-2 and TRBV6-3, could not be told apart with the 87-base-pair reads, so those segments were excluded. According to the authors, the approach could potentially be generalized to other disease states and immunological phenotypes. A further reported finding was that TCR beta sequences accurately predicted the HLA-A and HLA-B alleles for most subjects in the first cohort. Linkage disequilibrium might explain the correlated functional status among segregating V segments, but an unknown experimental factor could not be ruled out. The sequencing pipeline was judged likely to have produced a cluster of highly shared sequence variants as a technical artifact. A total of 150 to 200 TCR beta chains were listed by the study as associated with cytomegalovirus. A later genetic analysis reported fewer N-insertions in productive TCRs among donors in an Asian-associated ancestry cluster than the roughly 670-donor mean. V-gene and J-gene trimming of TCR beta chains was associated with a missense DCLRE1C variant in a later genetic analysis, and the association was replicated in an independent cohort.

Unmatched junction bases come to 4, with V trimmed by 5 bases and J by 1 base. The CDR3 numbers 16 residues from cysteine through phenylalanine. The entry retains the CDR3 DNA only, 48 bases that are in frame from base 1. According to the germline V gene, CDR1 reads SGHTA and CDR2 reads FQGNSA. Library generation was performed with the immunoSEQ multiplex PCR assay. For the multiplex PCR, a mixture combining 60 forward primers for TCR Vbeta segments and 13 reverse primers for TCR Jbeta segments was used. The CDR3 region of rearranged TCR beta genes was amplified from genomic DNA with a multiplex PCR assay. Amplified TCR beta libraries were sequenced as 87-base-pair reads on the Illumina HiSeq System. On the study's bioinformatics: Across the roughly 670 repertoires, a later analysis counted 80 million or so unique TCR beta chains, roughly 11 million of which were shared by at least two donors. A nearest-neighbor algorithm error-corrected the raw reads and collapsed the reads into unique sequences, merging closely related sequences to remove PCR and sequencing errors. CDR3 sequences were aligned to IMGT reference sequences to assign V, D and J gene segments. For a sequence to be retained, a match of at least six nucleotides was required to both a V gene segment and a J gene segment. Rearrangements were classified as productive when the CDR3 lacked stop codons and remained in frame with V and J, and all other rearrangements were classified as non-productive. Following IMGT convention, CDR3 was defined as the stretch from the second conserved V-encoded cysteine up to the conserved J-encoded phenylalanine. The earlier analysis of around 640 of the donors excluded sequences that lacked an unambiguous match to a single V gene segment. An earlier analysis of a few hundred of the donors called V segments functional above 56.7% productive rearrangements and segregating when the between-donor standard deviation exceeded 5%. A statistical classification framework was built for diagnosing cytomegalovirus status from the catalog of TCR beta chain sequences. A later analysis assigned V and J genes by comparing TCR nucleotide sequences with IMGT/GENE-DB human TR gene sequences. The TCRdist pipeline was used in a later analysis to assign CDR3 sequences and most-parsimonious VDJ recombination scenarios. In a later analysis, each TCR beta chain was defined by its CDR3 amino acid sequence together with its V-gene family, and reads lacking a unique V-gene family were excluded. In a later analysis, 450 to 600 highly shared, low-generation-probability nucleotide sequences were removed to address suspected cross-contamination and a sequencing artifact. In a later analysis, a clonal expansion index was calculated for each public chain from normalized within-repertoire ranks of inferred template counts. In a later analysis, generation probabilities were computed with a VDJ recombination model fitted to out-of-frame rearrangements, and the resulting probabilities were checked against IGoR. Hypergeometric tests were used in a later analysis to score TCR-TCR, TCR-HLA and TCR-CMV co-occurrence, with a repertoire-size bias correction applied to the TCR pairs. To estimate false discovery rates, a later analysis permuted the HLA or CMV assignments 20 times. In a later analysis, co-occurring TCRs were grouped using DBSCAN, and TCRdist sequence similarity was added for clustering within HLA-allele-positive subsets. Repertoires with fewer than 30,000 or more than 120,000 public chains were left out of co-occurrence clustering, as were five repertoires with anomalous nucleotide sharing. TCRdb retrieved this table from immuneACCESS and kept in-frame rearrangements only. Not all clones are present; in checked studies, unresolved V genes account for under half, and no reason is known for the remainder. Clone size and V and J calls were adopted from that table, with D and trimming inferred from the DNA. Within this sample are 82,000 or so clones, with 10% of them counted one time only. The ten largest clones represent about 25% of the sample.

This clone was seen only a few times. What antigen it recognizes has not been identified. No much larger clone is present one base from it, and per-base qualities are unavailable. The cohort was made up of 666 healthy bone marrow donors. At the time of sampling, every cohort member was nominally healthy, though immune exposures that went unrecorded were likely present. The donor was CMV seropositive and was included in the group of 250 to 350 seropositive cohort members. A peripheral blood sample was provided by each donor, and peripheral blood mononuclear cells were used for TCR beta sequencing. The Qiagen DNeasy Blood Extraction Kit was used to extract genomic DNA from the blood cell samples.

This sequence was found in a man aged 55 to 70 in good health and CMV-seropositive. The chain employs TRBV7-2 and TRBJ2-3, with TRBD2 identical over 12 junction bases. Material for sequencing was PBMCs. CDR3 loop: CASSPRTSGGTDTQYF. In nucleotides, the sequence is TGTGCCAGCAGCCCCCGGACTAGCGGGGGCACAGATACGCAGTATTTT.